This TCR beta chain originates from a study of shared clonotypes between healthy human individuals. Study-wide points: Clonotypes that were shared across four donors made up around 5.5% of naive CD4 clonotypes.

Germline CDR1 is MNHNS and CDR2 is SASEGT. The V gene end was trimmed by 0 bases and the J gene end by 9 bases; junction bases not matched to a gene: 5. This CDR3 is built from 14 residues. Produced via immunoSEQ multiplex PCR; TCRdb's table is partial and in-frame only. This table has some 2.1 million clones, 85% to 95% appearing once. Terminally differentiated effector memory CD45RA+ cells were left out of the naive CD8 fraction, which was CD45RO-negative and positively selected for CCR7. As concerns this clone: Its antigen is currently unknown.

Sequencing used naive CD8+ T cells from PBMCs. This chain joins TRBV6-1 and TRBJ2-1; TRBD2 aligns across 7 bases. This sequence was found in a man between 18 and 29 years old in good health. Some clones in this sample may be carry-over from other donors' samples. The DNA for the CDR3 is TGTGCCAGCAGTGAAGCGGGAGGGCCGATTGAGCAGTTCTTC. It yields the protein CASSEAGGPIEQFF.